These 29 T cell receptor beta chains share one sample of origin, sequenced in a study of shared clonotypes between healthy human individuals. TCRdb keeps only in-frame clones here, not all; method: immunoSEQ multiplex PCR. The sample carries around 610,000 clones, about 96% recorded once. CD45RO negativity and positive selection for CCR7 defined naive CD8 cells, a population that excluded terminally differentiated effector memory CD45RA+ cells. Sample: naive CD8+ T cells sorted from blood. The source is a woman in her 30s in good health.

The genes are TRBV19 and TRBJ1-5; 7 positions match TRBD1. The germline V gene encodes CDR1 LNHDA and CDR2 SQIVND (reference sequence). V shed 11 bases, J shed 0 bases, and the junction held 16 bases outside the gene matches. This CDR3 is built from 17 residues. The CDR3 sequence: CALVWMMGQISNQPQHF. The CDR3 region has the DNA TGTGCCTTAGTTTGGATGATGGGACAGATTAGCAATCAGCCCCAGCATTTT. Variable domain in full (rest from reference TRBV19 and TRBJ1-5): DGGITQSPKYLFRKEGQNVTLSCEQNLNHDAMYWYRQDPGQGLRLIYYSQIVNDFQKGDIAEGYSVSREKKESFPLTVTSAQKNPTAFYLCALVWMMGQISNQPQHFGDGTRLSIL.

The chain links TRBV6-1 to TRBJ2-1; D perhaps matches TRBD2 (5 bases). Trimming pared 4 bases from V and 8 bases from J, leaving 6 bases between. CDR1 is MNHNS, CDR2 SASEGT, per germline. The CDR3 is made up of 11 amino acids. The chain's CDR3 is CASSGLHEQFF. In nucleotides, the CDR3 is TGTGCCAGCAGTGGACTACATGAGCAGTTCTTC.

This clone was observed once. The chain employs TRBV11-2 and TRBJ2-5, with D unresolved. With 3 bases removed from V and 5 bases from J, the gap between germline ends came to 13 bases. This CDR3 region has 14 residues. Germline CDR1 is SGHAT and CDR2 is FQNNGV. The CDR3 loop is CASSFLEGMETQYF. CDR3 DNA sequence: TGTGCCAGCAGCTTCCTAGAAGGGATGGAGACCCAGTACTTC.

CDR3 residues: CASRDRSSSGNTIYF. The DNA for the CDR3 is TGTGCCAGCAGAGACAGGTCGAGCTCTGGAAACACCATATATTTT. This chain links TRBV28 with TRBJ1-3, with D possibly matching TRBD1 (6 bases). This CDR3 contains 15 residues. Deletions cut 6 bases from V and 0 bases from J, with 12 bases between. In germline, CDR1 is MDHEN, CDR2 SYDVKM.

This clone was seen once. The chain joins TRBV2 to TRBJ2-7; D possibly corresponds to TRBD2 (5 bases). The CDR3 runs 12 residues. CDR1 and CDR2 from the germline V gene are SNHLY and FYNNEI. The CDR3 here is CSIGGDSYEQYF. DNA for the CDR3: TGTTCAATCGGAGGCGACTCCTACGAGCAGTACTTC.

The chain uses TRBV6-8 and TRBJ2-5; D is unresolved. Germline V gives CDR1 MNHGY, CDR2 SAAAGT. The CDR3 length is 12 residues. Trimming removed 10 bases from V and 3 bases from J, with 12 bases in between. CDR3 sequence: CANQDWKETQYF. The CDR3 region has the DNA TGTGCCAACCAAGACTGGAAAGAGACCCAGTACTTC.

Here the CDR3 reads CASSEAQHRGDTQYF. In DNA, the CDR3 is TGTGCCAGCAGTGAAGCGCAACACAGGGGAGATACGCAGTATTTT. The V call is TRBV2, the J call TRBJ2-3; 7 bases fit TRBD1. Unmatched junction bases numbered 5, after V lost 0 bases and J lost 5 bases. The CDR3 covers 15 residues. Per germline, CDR1 SNHLY and CDR2 FYNNEI.

This chain connects TRBV7-9 to TRBJ2-3; D uncertain. V was shortened by 6 bases and J by 0 bases, with 7 bases between the two germline ends. CDR1 is SEHNR and CDR2 is FQNEAQ in the germline V gene (reference sequence). CDR3 length equals 13 residues. CDR3 residues: CASRESSTDTQYF. CDR3 DNA sequence: TGTGCCAGCAGGGAGTCTAGCACAGATACGCAGTATTTT.

This clone has a single count. The rearrangement joins TRBV13 to TRBJ1-1, with D hard to call. Looked up from germline, CDR1 is PRHDT and CDR2 is FYEKMQ (reference sequence). Trimming pared 0 bases from V and 4 bases from J, leaving 12 bases between. There are 15 residues in the CDR3. In DNA form, the CDR3 reads TGTGCCAGCAGCTTAGGCCTTACAGAATCCACTGAAGCTTTCTTT. It yields the protein CASSLGLTESTEAFF.

The chain links TRBV28 to TRBJ2-7; 13 positions agree with TRBD2. This CDR3 region has 15 residues. Germline values: CDR1 MDHEN, CDR2 SYDVKM. J lost 5 bases, V lost 6 bases, and 7 bases had no gene match. In DNA, the CDR3 is TGTGCCAGCAGCCGGACTAGCGGGAGAGGGAACGAGCAGTACTTC. Its protein product is CASSRTSGRGNEQYF.

The rearrangement links TRBV25-1 to TRBJ2-3; TRBD1 matches 8 bases. This CDR3 contains 12 residues. V lost 2 bases and J lost 8; bases outside the gene matches: 0. Germline V gives CDR1 MGHDK, CDR2 SYGVNS. The CDR3 spells CASSEDRGTQYF. The CDR3 DNA follows: TGTGCCAGCAGTGAAGACAGGGGTACGCAGTATTTT. Variable domain in full (rest from reference TRBV25-1 and TRBJ2-3): EADIYQTPRYLVIGTGKKITLECSQTMGHDKMYWYQQDPGMELHLIHYSYGVNSTEKGDLSSESTVSRIRTEHFPLTLESARPSHTSQYLCASSEDRGTQYFGPGTRLTVL.

J is TRBJ2-5 and V is TRBV30; D is ambiguous. Gene TRBJ2-7 matches the end of the DNA better, so the J call may be wrong. Germline CDR1 and CDR2: GTSNPN and SVGIG (reference sequence). This CDR3 is built from 12 residues. CDR3 DNA: TGTGCCTGGACCGCGGATTCCTACGAGCAGTACTTC. As protein: CAWTADSYEQYF.

This chain joins TRBV14 and TRBJ2-3, with D unresolved. V was cut by 8 bases and J by 5 bases, with 8 bases left in between. Germline CDR1 reads SGHDN; CDR2 reads FVKESK. The CDR3 runs 11 residues. The CDR3 bases are TGTGCCAGCTCCCTGGGAGATACGCAGTATTTT. Encoded protein: CASSLGDTQYF.

Notes on this clone: Distinct nucleotide sequences in the sample also encode this CDR3. This chain uses TRBV4-1 with TRBJ1-2; D call uncertain. The CDR3 consists of 13 residues. V gave up 0 bases and J gave up 2 bases, with 4 bases separating them. Germline V lookup: CDR1 MGHRA, CDR2 YSYEKL. The CDR3 loop is CASSQEGNYGYTF. In DNA, the CDR3 is TGCGCCAGCAGCCAAGAAGGGAACTATGGCTACACCTTC.

The chain employs TRBV11-2 and TRBJ2-5; no definite D call. The CDR3 totals 11 residues. Deletions cut 5 bases from V and 4 bases from J, with 5 bases between. Germline V gives CDR1 SGHAT, CDR2 FQNNGV. The CDR3 nucleotides are TGTGCCAGCAGCCAAGGAGAGACCCAGTACTTC. Translated: CASSQGETQYF.

The CDR3 nucleotides are TGTGCCAGCAGGCCGGGACTAGCGGGAGGGCCGGGAAACAATGAGCAGTTCTTC. Protein: CASRPGLAGGPGNNEQFF. This chain uses TRBV13 with TRBJ2-1; 16 bases agree with TRBD2. Trimming removed 6 bases from V and 5 bases from J; junction bases left unmatched: 10. The germline CDR1 and CDR2 sequences are PRHDT and FYEKMQ (reference sequence). This CDR3 region has 18 residues.

The CDR3 sequence is CASSSRTAPSRAEAFF. CDR3 nucleotide sequence: TGTGCCAGCAGCTCCAGGACAGCTCCCTCCCGAGCTGAAGCTTTCTTT. V is TRBV7-9 and J is TRBJ1-1, with a weak D call TRBD1 (6 bases). Between the trimmed V and J ends, which lost 4 bases and 6 bases, there was a span of 21 bases. CDR1 and CDR2 (germline): SEHNR, FQNEAQ (reference sequence). This CDR3 comprises 16 residues.

The chain is built from TRBV28 and TRBJ1-1; D remains ambiguous. Germline V gene lookup returns CDR1 MDHEN and CDR2 SYDVKM. The CDR3 loop spans 14 amino acids. V was shortened by 3 bases and J by 1 base, with 9 bases between the two germline ends. The CDR3 spells CASSFRESNTEAFF. The CDR3 coding sequence is TGTGCCAGCAGTTTTCGGGAGTCGAACACTGAAGCTTTCTTT.

The chain joins TRBV27 to TRBJ2-7, with 10 bases matching TRBD1. The CDR3 runs to 16 residues. Trimming removed 0 bases from V and 5 bases from J; junction bases left unmatched: 7. Germline lookup yields CDR1 MNHEY and CDR2 SMNVEV (reference sequence). CDR3: CASSLSPGTGVNEQYF. CDR3 nucleotides: TGTGCCAGCAGTTTATCGCCGGGGACAGGGGTTAACGAGCAGTACTTC.

The chain employs TRBV11-2 and TRBJ1-1; unclear D gene. This CDR3 comprises 11 residues. Trimming shortened V by 1 base and J by 10 bases, and 7 bases separated the two germline ends. Germline CDR1 and CDR2: SGHAT and FQNNGV. The CDR3: CASSLGSGAFF. The CDR3 DNA reads TGTGCCAGCAGCTTAGGTTCGGGAGCTTTCTTT.

V and J are TRBV27 and TRBJ2-1; 12 bases are a match to TRBD1. The CDR3 totals 19 residues. After removal of 4 bases from V and 0 bases from J, the junction contained 10 bases not matched to a gene. Germline-derived CDR1 and CDR2 are MNHEY and SMNVEV (reference sequence). The CDR3 DNA follows: TGTGCCAGCAGTTCGGGACAGGGGGCAATAGCGGGCTCCTACAATGAGCAGTTCTTC. Its protein product is CASSSGQGAIAGSYNEQFF.

J is TRBJ1-5 and V is TRBV28; D is unclear. The ends were cut back, 4 bases at V and 0 bases at J, with 13 bases in the middle. Germline V CDR1 and CDR2: MDHEN, SYDVKM. The length of the CDR3 is 16 residues. The CDR3: CASSSPLGYSNQPQHF. For the CDR3, the DNA is TGTGCCAGCAGTTCCCCCCTGGGTTATAGCAATCAGCCCCAGCATTTT.

This sequence joins TRBV2 and TRBJ2-7; D perhaps matches TRBD1 (6 bases). Germline assignment: CDR1 SNHLY and CDR2 FYNNEI. The germline V and J ends were trimmed by 2 bases and 7 bases, with 21 bases remaining between them. The CDR3 runs to 16 residues. The CDR3 DNA reads as TGTGCCAGCAGTGAAAGTGGAGTAGGGGGTGTGTGGGAGCAGTACTTC. Encoded protein: CASSESGVGGVWEQYF.

Written as DNA, the CDR3 is TGCGCCAGCAGGGACGGATCCTACGAGCAGTACTTC. Protein: CASRDGSYEQYF. The V call is TRBV10-2, the J call TRBJ2-7; D is ambiguous. The V end was cut by 6 bases, the J end by 1 base, with 7 bases between. Germline V CDR1 and CDR2: WSHSY, SAAADI. The CDR3 covers 12 residues.

The CDR3 nucleotides are TGTGCCAGTAGTCGTACAATTTCCTACGAGCAGTACTTC. This codes for CASSRTISYEQYF. The chain links TRBV19 to TRBJ2-7; no firm D call. This CDR3 has 13 amino acids. Germline V gene data show CDR1 as LNHDA and CDR2 as SQIVND (reference sequence). V lost 5 bases and J lost 1, with 9 bases in between.

The chain uses TRBV30 and TRBJ2-2; TRBD1 or TRBD2 may be the D gene (5 bases each). The ends were cut back, 2 bases at V and 8 bases at J, with 15 bases in the middle. The germline V gene has CDR1 GTSNPN and CDR2 SVGIG (reference sequence). The CDR3 covers 14 residues. The CDR3 is CAWSSTGGVGELFF. The DNA of the CDR3 is TGTGCCTGGAGTTCTACAGGAGGCGTTGGGGAGCTGTTTTTT.

The V gene is TRBV7-9, the J gene TRBJ2-3; 7 positions agree with TRBD1. CDR1 and CDR2 from the germline V gene are SEHNR and FQNEAQ (reference sequence). This CDR3 has 14 amino acids. V trimming: 6 bases; J trimming: 3 bases; junction bases outside the gene matches: 6. In DNA form, the CDR3 reads TGTGCCAGCAGAGGGGGACAGAGAACAGATACGCAGTATTTT. Translation gives CASRGGQRTDTQYF.

V and J are TRBV28 and TRBJ1-5; 7 bases fit TRBD1. The CDR3 sequence is 13 residues long. Per the germline V gene, CDR1 is MDHEN and CDR2 is SYDVKM. The trim removed 8 bases at V and 3 bases at J, leaving 4 bases unmatched. The CDR3 loop is CASSDRDNQPQHF. CDR3 coding DNA: TGTGCCAGCTCTGACAGGGACAATCAGCCCCAGCATTTT.

The V and J genes are TRBV19 and TRBJ2-3; a weak D match, TRBD2 (6 bases). CDR1 LNHDA and CDR2 SQIVND come from the germline V gene (reference sequence). This CDR3 spans 16 amino acids. The V end was cut by 4 bases, the J end by 2 bases, with 16 bases between. DNA of the CDR3: TGTGCCAGTAGTACCCCGGCGGAGCGGGCCACAGATACGCAGTATTTT. Its protein is CASSTPAERATDTQYF. Based on the CDR3 plus reference TRBV19 and TRBJ2-3, the full variable domain is DGGITQSPKYLFRKEGQNVTLSCEQNLNHDAMYWYRQDPGQGLRLIYYSQIVNDFQKGDIAEGYSVSREKKESFPLTVTSAQKNPTAFYLCASSTPAERATDTQYFGPGTRLTVL.